There are many counts of the clone carrying this T cell receptor (beta chain). Antigen: not known. TCRdb reprocessed the 5' RACE reads with MiXCR, giving one entry per CDR3 protein. The table has about 92,000 distinct CDR3 sequences, 9.5% to 15% seen once. The data were taken from a study of spatial heterogeneity in lung cancer. The study's findings and limits: Blood carried ubiquitous expanded tumor TCRs more at resection than follow-up.

Germline values: CDR1 MNHEY, CDR2 SVGEGT. There are 12 residues in the CDR3. The V end lost 4 bases, the J end lost 5 bases, and 5 bases lay between the germline ends. Time point noted: sample taken at primary tumor resection. The sample was PBMCs, taken at surgery. The origin of this receptor is a male donor with early-stage non-small cell lung cancer. The rearrangement links TRBV6-2 or TRBV6-3 to TRBJ2-2; D unresolved. The CDR3 here is CASSWSTGELFF. In nucleotides, the CDR3 is TGTGCCAGCAGTTGGAGTACCGGGGAGCTGTTTTTT.